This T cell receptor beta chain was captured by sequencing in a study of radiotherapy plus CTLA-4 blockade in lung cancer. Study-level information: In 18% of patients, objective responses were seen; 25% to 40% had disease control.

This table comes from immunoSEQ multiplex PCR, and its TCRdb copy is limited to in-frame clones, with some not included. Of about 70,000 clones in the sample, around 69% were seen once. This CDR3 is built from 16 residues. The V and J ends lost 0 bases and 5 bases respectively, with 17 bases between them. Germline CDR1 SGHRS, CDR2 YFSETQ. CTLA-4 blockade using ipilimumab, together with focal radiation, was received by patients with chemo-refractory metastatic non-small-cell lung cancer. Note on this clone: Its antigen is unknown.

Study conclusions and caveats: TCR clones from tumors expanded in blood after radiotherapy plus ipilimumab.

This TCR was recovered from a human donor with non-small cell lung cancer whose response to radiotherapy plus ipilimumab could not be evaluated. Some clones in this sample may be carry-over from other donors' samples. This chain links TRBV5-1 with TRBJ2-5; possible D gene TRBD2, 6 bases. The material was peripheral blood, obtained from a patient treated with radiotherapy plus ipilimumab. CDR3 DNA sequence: TGCGCCAGCAGCTTGGCGGAGGGCTTGTCAAAGGAGACCCAGTACTTC. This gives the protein CASSLAEGLSKETQYF. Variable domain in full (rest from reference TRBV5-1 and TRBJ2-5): KAGVTQTPRYLIKTRGQQVTLSCSPISGHRSVSWYQQTPGQGLQFLFEYFSETQRNKGNFPGRFSGRQFSNSRSEMNVSTLELGDSALYLCASSLAEGLSKETQYFGPGTRLLVL.